Listed here is a single TCR beta chain. The antigen is unknown. These data belong to a study of cytomegalovirus exposure and HLA in healthy donors. Study outcomes and limitations: Most CMV-associated TCR beta chains appeared HLA-restricted in a later analysis. Cytomegalovirus-associated TCR beta chains were listed, numbering 150 to 200.

PCR employed 60 Vbeta and 13 Jbeta primers. Sequencing was performed with immunoSEQ multiplex PCR; in TCRdb, only in-frame clones are kept and a portion is missing. The sample consists of about 130,000 clones, approximately 84% of them appearing once. Looked up from germline, CDR1 is SGDLS and CDR2 is YYNGEE. Unmatched junction bases numbered 9, after V lost 4 bases and J lost 5 bases. CDR3 length equals 16 residues. This chain connects TRBV9 to TRBJ2-4; TRBD1 aligns across 10 bases. The clonotype comes from a boy younger than 10 in good health and CMV-seronegative. The sample taken for sequencing was PBMCs. The CDR3 bases are TGTGCCAGCAGCCCGGGGACAGGGGTCGCCCAAAACATTCAGTACTTC. This encodes CASSPGTGVAQNIQYF.